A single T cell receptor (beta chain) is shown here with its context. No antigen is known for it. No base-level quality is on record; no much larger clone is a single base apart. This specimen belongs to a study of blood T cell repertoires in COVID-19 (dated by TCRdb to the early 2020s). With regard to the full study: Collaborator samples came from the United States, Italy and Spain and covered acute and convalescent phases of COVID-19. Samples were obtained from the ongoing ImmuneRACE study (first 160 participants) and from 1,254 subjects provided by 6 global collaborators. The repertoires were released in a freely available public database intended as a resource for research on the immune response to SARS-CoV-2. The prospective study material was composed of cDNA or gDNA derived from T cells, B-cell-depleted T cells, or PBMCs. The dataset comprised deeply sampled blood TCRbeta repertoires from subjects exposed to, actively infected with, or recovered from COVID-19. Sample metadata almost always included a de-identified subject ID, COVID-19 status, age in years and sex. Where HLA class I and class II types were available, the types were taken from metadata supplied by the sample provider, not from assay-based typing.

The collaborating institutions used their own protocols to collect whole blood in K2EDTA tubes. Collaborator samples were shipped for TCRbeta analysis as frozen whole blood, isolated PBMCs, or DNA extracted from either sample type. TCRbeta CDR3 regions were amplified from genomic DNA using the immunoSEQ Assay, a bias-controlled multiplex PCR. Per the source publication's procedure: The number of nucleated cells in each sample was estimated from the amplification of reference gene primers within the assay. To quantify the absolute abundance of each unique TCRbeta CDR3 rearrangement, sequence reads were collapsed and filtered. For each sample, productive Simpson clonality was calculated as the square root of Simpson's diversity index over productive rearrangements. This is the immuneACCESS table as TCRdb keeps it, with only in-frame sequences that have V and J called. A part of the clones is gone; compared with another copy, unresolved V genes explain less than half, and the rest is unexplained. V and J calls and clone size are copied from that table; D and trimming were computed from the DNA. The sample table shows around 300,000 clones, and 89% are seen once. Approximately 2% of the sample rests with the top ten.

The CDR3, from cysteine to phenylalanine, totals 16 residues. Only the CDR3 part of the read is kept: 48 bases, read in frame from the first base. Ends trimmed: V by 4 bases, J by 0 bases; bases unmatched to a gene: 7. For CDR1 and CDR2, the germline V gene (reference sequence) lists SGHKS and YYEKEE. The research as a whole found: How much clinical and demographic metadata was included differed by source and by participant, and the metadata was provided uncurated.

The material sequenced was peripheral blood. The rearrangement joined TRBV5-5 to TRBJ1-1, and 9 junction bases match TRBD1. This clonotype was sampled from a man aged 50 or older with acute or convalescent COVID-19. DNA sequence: TGTGCCAGCAGCATTCGGACAGGGGCGGTGAACACTGAAGCTTTCTTT. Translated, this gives CASSIRTGAVNTEAFF.